The 2 T cell receptor beta chains presented below share a single source sample, sequenced in a study of T cell responses to AZD1222 COVID-19 vaccine. Assay used: immunoSEQ multiplex PCR; TCRdb lists only in-frame clones, some missing. Of about 97,000 clones listed, 70% to 90% were seen once; the top ten hold 2.8%. The sample consisted of peripheral blood, taken on day 0 of AZD1222 vaccination. The receptors shown here come from an adult in good health.

The chain combines TRBV3-1 (or the pseudogene TRBV3-2) with TRBJ1-1, with D perhaps matching TRBD1 (6 bases). Germline V gene sequence: CDR1 LGHDT, CDR2 YNNKEL (reference sequence). The CDR3 sequence is 13 residues long. Trimming pared 7 bases from V and 4 bases from J, leaving 13 bases between. CDR3 coding DNA: TGTGCCAGCACCTTCGGGGGCTTCACTGAAGCTTTCTTT. Translated, it gives CASTFGGFTEAFF.

The gene calls are TRBV3-1 (or the pseudogene TRBV3-2) and TRBJ1-2; no firm D call. The CDR3 covers 15 residues. Trimming took off 4 bases at V and 4 bases at J, with 16 bases between the two ends. Germline V gives CDR1 LGHDT, CDR2 YNNKEL (reference sequence). The CDR3 sequence: CASSPTTGSTYGYTF. The CDR3 DNA follows: TGTGCCAGCAGCCCGACCACGGGGTCCACCTATGGCTACACCTTC.